This passage covers 18 T cell receptor beta chains from one sample sequenced in a study of T cell repertoires in cytomegalovirus infection. Their antigens remain unidentified. From the reads, TCRdb called clonotypes with MiXCR, one entry per CDR3 protein. The sample shows approximately 590,000 distinct CDR3 sequences, about 40% of them seen only once. Sequencing used cultured PBMCs, obtained from culture after CMV antigen stimulation. The receptor source for this set is a human donor in good health (CMV status not recorded). Some clones in this sample may be carry-over from other donors' samples.

Only a few counts were recorded for this clonotype. The CDR3 nucleotides read TGTGCCAGCACCGAACGTAATTACAGGAGAACAGATACGCAGTATTTT. As protein: CASTERNYRRTDTQYF. The chain recombines TRBV6-1 with TRBJ2-3; D is perhaps TRBD1 (5 bases). CDR3 length: 16 residues. V dropped 7 bases and J dropped 3 bases, with 20 bases sitting between them. Germline values: CDR1 MNHNS, CDR2 SASEGT.

This clonotype was counted between two and nine times. The rearrangement links TRBV7-6 to TRBJ2-3; weak D call: TRBD2 (5 bases). Trimming took 6 bases from V and 5 from J, leaving 12 bases between them. The V gene's germline CDR1 is SGHVS and CDR2 FNYEAQ. This CDR3 is built from 13 residues. CDR3: CASSRRVVDTQYF. The CDR3 coding sequence is TGTGCCAGCAGTCGGCGGGTTGTAGATACGCAGTATTTT. Filled out from reference TRBV7-6 and TRBJ2-3, the complete variable domain reads GAGVSQSPRYKVTKRGQDVALRCDPISGHVSLYWYRQALGQGPEFLTYFNYEAQQDKSGLPNDRFSAERPEGSISTLTIQRTEQRDSAMYRCASSRRVVDTQYFGPGTRLTVL.

The chain combines TRBV9 with TRBJ2-4; 9 nucleotides match TRBD2. The CDR3 runs to 15 residues. Germline CDR1 reads SGDLS; CDR2 reads YYNGEE. Trimming cost V 4 bases and J 7 bases; bases outside gene matches: 9. The CDR3 region has the DNA TGTGCCAGCAGCTCCCGCGGGGGGGCCGGGAACATTCAGTACTTC. Protein sequence: CASSSRGGAGNIQYF.

The rearrangement links TRBV20-1 to TRBJ2-1; D ambiguous. The CDR3 length is 15 residues. V was trimmed by 0 bases and J by 0 bases, leaving 9 bases between them. CDR1 and CDR2 from the germline V gene are DFQATT and SNEGSKA (reference sequence). The chain's CDR3 is CSARDVGNSYNEQFF. Here the CDR3 DNA reads TGCAGTGCTAGAGATGTGGGGAACTCCTACAATGAGCAGTTCTTC.

This clonotype came up many times. This chain connects TRBV7-2 to TRBJ2-2; D is unclear. CDR3 length: 15 amino acids. Per the germline V gene, CDR1 is SGHTA and CDR2 is FQGNSA. With 0 bases removed from V and 5 bases from J, the gap between germline ends came to 10 bases. CDR3 in DNA: TGTGCCAGCAGCTTAGCGCCGGCAGGAACCGGGGAGCTGTTTTTT. It specifies CASSLAPAGTGELFF.

V and J are TRBV27 and TRBJ2-1; D possibly matches TRBD1 or TRBD2 (5 bases each). The CDR3 has 16 amino acids. Germline CDR1 and CDR2: MNHEY and SMNVEV (reference sequence). V shed 7 bases and J shed 9 bases, with 25 bases lying between them. DNA of the CDR3: TGTGCCAGCACCCCCTACCGGGACCCGAATCCTAGTGAGCAGTTCTTC. Translating it yields CASTPYRDPNPSEQFF.

The count of this clonotype is one. This sequence joins TRBV6-6 and TRBJ2-6; 8 nucleotides line up with TRBD1. V shed 2 bases, J shed 4 bases, and the junction held 4 bases outside the gene matches. The CDR3 covers 16 residues. Germline V gene lookup returns CDR1 MNHNY and CDR2 SVGAGI (reference sequence). CDR3 nucleotide sequence: TGTGCCAGCAGTTACCTGACAGGGGTAGGGGCCAACGTCCTGACTTTC. This translates into CASSYLTGVGANVLTF.

V and J are TRBV12-3 or TRBV12-4 and TRBJ2-1; D not resolved. The CDR3 sequence is 14 residues long. Deletions cut 1 base from V and 6 bases from J, with 10 bases between. In DNA form, the CDR3 reads TGTGCCAGCAGTTTAGAGGCCGATCTCAATGAGCAGTTCTTC. Protein product: CASSLEADLNEQFF.

This clonotype was observed a handful of times. The chain carries TRBV7-9 and TRBJ1-5, with D unclear. Trimming shortened V by 2 bases and J by 6 bases, and 5 bases separated the two germline ends. This CDR3 comprises 12 residues. Germline values: CDR1 SEHNR, CDR2 FQNEAQ (reference sequence). In DNA, the CDR3 is TGTGCCAGCAGCTTAATTCGTCAGCCCCAGCATTTT. As protein: CASSLIRQPQHF.

This chain links TRBV12-3 or TRBV12-4 with TRBJ2-3; 11 nucleotides match TRBD2. V was clipped by 3 bases and J by 2 bases; unmatched bases: 10. CDR3 length equals 18 residues. DNA of the CDR3: TGTGCCAGCAGTTTGCGGGCTAGCGGGAGGACCTTCACAGATACGCAGTATTTT. As protein: CASSLRASGRTFTDTQYF.

The chain combines TRBV7-2 with TRBJ2-3; D unresolved. This CDR3 has 17 amino acids. Looked up from germline, CDR1 is SGHTA and CDR2 is FQGNSA. The V end was cut by 1 base, the J end by 2 bases, with 16 bases between. The CDR3 protein is CASSLVGLGGYTDTQYF. The DNA for the CDR3 is TGTGCCAGCAGCTTAGTGGGGTTGGGTGGCTACACAGATACGCAGTATTTT. Together with reference TRBV7-2 and TRBJ2-3, the CDR3 gives the full variable domain: GAGVSQSPSNKVTEKGKDVELRCDPISGHTALYWYRQSLGQGLEFLIYFQGNSAPDKSGLPSDRFSAERTGGSVSTLTIQRTQQEDSAVYLCASSLVGLGGYTDTQYFGPGTRLTVL.

The J gene is TRBJ2-7, the V gene TRBV20-1; D gene ambiguous. The CDR3 contains 13 residues. Germline lookup yields CDR1 DFQATT and CDR2 SNEGSKA (reference sequence). V shed 0 bases and J shed 0 bases, with 6 bases lying between them. CDR3 sequence: CSARDQVSYEQYF. The DNA of the CDR3 is TGCAGTGCTAGAGATCAAGTCTCCTACGAGCAGTACTTC.

This sequence joins TRBV4-3 and TRBJ2-3, with D possibly matching TRBD1 (5 bases). Germline values: CDR1 LGHNA, CDR2 YSLEER. The CDR3 loop spans 14 amino acids. Trimming removed 0 bases at V and 14 bases at J, with 18 bases between. CDR3 DNA sequence: TGCGCCAGCAGCCAAGATCTAGGGGCAGATTCCAGGTATTTT. Translating it yields CASSQDLGADSRYF.

This clonotype turned up a few times. The rearrangement links TRBV7-2 to TRBJ2-7; the D gene is possibly TRBD2 (5 bases). Looked up from germline, CDR1 is SGHTA and CDR2 is FQGNSA. Between the trimmed V and J ends, which lost 4 bases and 7 bases, there was a span of 11 bases. This CDR3 has 12 residues. The CDR3 region has the DNA TGTGCCAGCAGCTCGCGAACGGGGGAGCAGTACTTC. It encodes CASSSRTGEQYF.

V is TRBV2 and J is TRBJ2-7, with TRBD2 matching 9 bases. V trimming: 6 bases; J trimming: 0 bases; junction bases outside the gene matches: 6. CDR3 size: 15 residues. CDR1 is SNHLY and CDR2 is FYNNEI in the germline V gene. Written as DNA, the CDR3 is TGTGCCAGCAGACGGACTAGCGAGAGCTCCTACGAGCAGTACTTC. This sequence encodes CASRRTSESSYEQYF. Together with reference TRBV2 and TRBJ2-7, the CDR3 gives the full variable domain: EPEVTQTPSHQVTQMGQEVILRCVPISNHLYFYWYRQILGQKVEFLVSFYNNEISEKSEIFDDQFSVERPDGSNFTLKIRSTKLEDSAMYFCASRRTSESSYEQYFGPGTRLTVT.

This clonotype has a count of ten or more. The V call is TRBV7-2, the J call TRBJ1-2; 7 bases align to TRBD1. V trimming: 4 bases; J trimming: 4 bases; junction bases outside the gene matches: 12. Germline V gene sequence: CDR1 SGHTA, CDR2 FQGNSA. There are 16 residues in the CDR3. CDR3 sequence (DNA): TGTGCCAGCAGCTCGACTCCTACAGGGGACACCTATGGCTACACCTTC. It codes for CASSSTPTGDTYGYTF.

The chain couples TRBV10-3 to TRBJ2-3; D ambiguous. The CDR3 runs 18 residues. V shed 0 bases and J shed 1 base, with 17 bases lying between them. Germline V lookup: CDR1 ENHRY, CDR2 SYGVKD. The CDR3 sequence is CAISESGTSGFGTDTQYF. CDR3 in DNA: TGTGCCATCAGTGAGTCTGGAACCTCCGGTTTTGGCACAGATACGCAGTATTTT.

V and J are TRBV7-9 and TRBJ2-4, with D unresolved. Per germline, CDR1 SEHNR and CDR2 FQNEAQ (reference sequence). V shed 1 base and J shed 0 bases, with 19 bases lying between them. This CDR3 region has 19 residues. The CDR3 sequence is CASSLVLSLQFSAKNIQYF. The CDR3 region has the DNA TGTGCCAGCAGCTTAGTTTTATCCCTACAATTCTCAGCCAAAAACATTCAGTACTTC. Complete variable domain (other parts from reference TRBV7-9 and TRBJ2-4): DTGVSQNPRHKITKRGQNVTFRCDPISEHNRLYWYRQTLGQGPEFLTYFQNEAQLEKSRLLSDRFSAERPKGSFSTLEIQRTEQGDSAMYLCASSLVLSLQFSAKNIQYFGAGTRLSVL.